One T cell receptor (beta chain) is described in this entry. This clone was counted a single time. This clone's antigen is unknown. No much larger clonotype is one base removed from it; base qualities were not supplied. The CDR3 runs 13 amino acids, cysteine and phenylalanine included. Just the 39-base CDR3 DNA is kept, in frame starting at base 1. Sequences MGHRA (CDR1) and YSYEKL (CDR2) are obtained from the germline V gene. Relative to germline, V is 1 base shorter and J is 5 bases shorter, with 7 bases between their ends. The data were taken from a study of T cells after posttransplantation cyclophosphamide (dated by TCRdb to 2016 to 2018). In the study overall: The study tracked T cell repertoire reconstitution by TRB sequencing after myeloablative bone marrow transplantation using posttransplantation cyclophosphamide as GVHD prophylaxis. Samples from some 40 PTCy-treated patients, along with samples from some 16 of their related bone marrow donors, underwent antigen receptor sequencing. Blood from all 34 PTCy patients who had 1-year posttransplant specimens underwent TRB sequencing. TRB sequencing was also done on up to about 3 additional blood samples from 2 to 5.2 years after transplant in 3 patients, and on pretransplant blood from 4 patients. Because TRA and TRB clonality were tightly correlated in 9 samples, subsequent TCR analyses were focused on TRB only. Public TRB sequences were checked against a database of over 3,500 sequences associated with responses to pathogens, tumor antigens, self-antigens and alloantigens. Study-wide conclusions, independent of this receptor: The TRB repertoires of T cells infiltrating skin or GI tract showed only limited overlap with the TRB repertoires of T cells in blood. At 1-2 months, donor-recipient similarity was low but rose over the first year, and the later blood repertoires were often dominated by donor CD8+ memory clones. Across more than 40 patients, TRB clonality was highly associated with recipient CMV seropositivity and CMV reactivation, and diversity in PTCy patients was similar to diversity in CNI/methotrexate controls.

Genomic DNA was the input for TRB sequencing, which was run either with the immunoSEQ assay at survey resolution or with the hsTCRB kit. In the original analysis: The immunoSEQ software handled the initial read processing, while the LymphoSeq R package was used for the repertoire analyses. Clonality was calculated as 1 minus normalized Shannon entropy, and the Gini coefficient was also calculated for each TRB dataset. To infer phenotypes in unsorted samples, TRB sequences from sorted subsets of the recipient or donor were mapped onto the unsorted samples of the same recipient. TCRdb took this table from immuneACCESS and kept in-frame rearrangements with V and J called. Such tables lack part of the clones; where checked against another copy, unresolved V genes explain under half of the gap, and the rest is unexplained. The V and J calls and clone size are taken from that table; D and trimming were inferred from the DNA. The sample table lists about 3,400 clones, more than 65% of them with a count of one. The top ten clones comprise about 20% of the sample.

Peripheral blood and bone marrow mononuclear cells were isolated by Ficoll-Hypaque density centrifugation and cryopreserved. CD4+ and CD8+ T cells, including naive and memory subsets, were sorted by FACS on a FACSAria II. The specimen was CD8+ T cells sorted from bone marrow. The sequence is built from TRBV4-1 and TRBJ2-3; TRBD2 is possibly the D segment (6 matching bases). This TCR came from a woman aged 55-69 years in good health, CMV-negative, and a related stem cell transplant donor. The nucleotide sequence is TGCGCCAGCAGCCAAGTGGGGGGAGATACGCAGTATTTT. Its protein reads: CASSQVGGDTQYF.